This T cell receptor (beta chain) was observed in a study of T cell repertoires in cytomegalovirus infection. Study-level background: The study used recently identified HLA-C-restricted and well-studied HLA-B-restricted CMV epitopes. TCR beta signatures that were public indicated CMV infection and matching HLA type.

This clonotype was seen a few times. As yet, its antigen is unknown. Trimming shortened V by 6 bases and J by 5 bases, and 10 bases separated the two germline ends. Germline V gene sequence: CDR1 MNHEY, CDR2 SVGAGI. The CDR3 has 12 amino acids. TCRdb re-called the reads through MiXCR, storing one row per CDR3 protein. Of approximately 500,000 distinct CDR3 sequences in the sample, roughly 34% are singletons; the top ten hold 15% to 20%. Study-level points and caveats: Ex vivo, HLA-C-restricted CMV-specific TCR beta clonotypes prevailed over the rest of the response. Using cumulative public TCR beta family frequency, the authors identified those who carried CMV together with the relevant HLA.

The material was cultured PBMCs, obtained from culture after CMV antigen stimulation. The sequence derives from a human donor in good health (CMV status not recorded). Some clones in this sample may be carry-over from other donors' samples. The chain is built from TRBV6-5 and TRBJ2-5; tentative D call: TRBD1 (6 bases). The DNA of the CDR3 is TGTGCCAGCAGGGACCAGGGGGAGACCCAGTACTTC. This encodes CASRDQGETQYF.